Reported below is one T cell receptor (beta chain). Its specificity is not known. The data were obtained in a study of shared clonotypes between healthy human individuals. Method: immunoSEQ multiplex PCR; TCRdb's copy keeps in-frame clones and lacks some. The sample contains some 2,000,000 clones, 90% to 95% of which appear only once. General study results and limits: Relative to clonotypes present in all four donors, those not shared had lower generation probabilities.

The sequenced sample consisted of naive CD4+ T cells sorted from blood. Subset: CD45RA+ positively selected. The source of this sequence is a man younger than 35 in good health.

The CDR3 here is CASSLLYPGPSYEQYF. CDR3 nucleotides: TGTGCCAGCAGTTTACTCTACCCGGGTCCCTCCTACGAGCAGTACTTC. The chain is built from TRBV27 and TRBJ2-7; D uncertain. The germline V gene encodes CDR1 MNHEY and CDR2 SMNVEV (reference sequence). The V gene lost 2 bases and the J gene lost 0 bases, with 14 bases spanning the gap. There are 16 residues in the CDR3.